The following is a T cell receptor beta chain sequence with its context. What antigen it recognizes has not been identified. No quality values exist for individual bases; no much larger clone is one base distant. The CDR3, from cysteine to phenylalanine, totals 16 residues. Just the 48-base CDR3 DNA is kept, in frame starting at base 1. The germline V gene supplies CDR1 SGHVS and CDR2 FNYEAQ. V is cut back by 4 bases and J by 3 bases, with 8 bases in the junction unmatched. Each collaborating institution followed its own protocols to collect whole blood in K2EDTA tubes. For TCRbeta analysis, collaborators shipped samples in one of three forms: frozen whole blood, isolated PBMCs, or DNA extracted from either of those sample types. These data belong to a study of blood T cell repertoires in COVID-19 (dated by TCRdb to 2018 to 2020). Regarding the research as a whole: Collaborator samples came from the United States, Italy and Spain and covered acute and convalescent phases of COVID-19. A de-identified subject ID, COVID-19 status, age in years and sex were almost always included in the sample metadata. Where available, HLA class I and class II types were taken from metadata supplied by the sample provider and were not determined by assay-based typing. Subjects who had been exposed to COVID-19, were actively infected with it, or had recovered from it provided the deeply sampled blood TCRbeta repertoires that made up the dataset. Samples were obtained from the ongoing ImmuneRACE study (first 160 participants) and from 1,000 to 1,500 subjects provided by 6 global collaborators. The prospective study material was composed of cDNA or gDNA derived from T cells, B-cell-depleted T cells, or PBMCs. The repertoires were released in a freely available public database intended as a resource for research on the immune response to SARS-CoV-2. Study-wide conclusions, independent of this receptor: The amount of clinical and demographic metadata varied by source and participant and was provided uncurated.

TCRbeta CDR3 regions were amplified from genomic DNA using the immunoSEQ Assay, a bias-controlled multiplex PCR. For the original study's pipeline: The number of nucleated cells in each sample was estimated from the amplification of reference gene primers within the assay. To quantify the absolute abundance of each unique TCRbeta CDR3 rearrangement, sequence reads were collapsed and filtered. Productive Simpson clonality was computed per sample as the square root of Simpson's diversity index over productive rearrangements. Sourced from immuneACCESS, this table was stored by TCRdb with only in-frame sequences that have V and J called. A share of the clones is absent; for the studies checked, an unresolved V gene accounts for under half, and the remainder has no known explanation. The DNA was the basis for D and trimming; V, J and clone size are from that table. In this sample the table shows 66,000 or so clones, about 86% of which occur a single time. The ten most abundant clones make up 5.5% to 8% of the sample.

Sequenced material: peripheral blood. The source is a man aged 50-59 years with active COVID-19. Recombination linked TRBV7-6 to TRBJ2-3, with TRBD1 identical over 9 junction bases. The encoded CDR3 is CASSSETGGVTDTQYF. The sequenced DNA: TGTGCCAGCAGCTCTGAGACAGGGGGTGTTACAGATACGCAGTATTTT.